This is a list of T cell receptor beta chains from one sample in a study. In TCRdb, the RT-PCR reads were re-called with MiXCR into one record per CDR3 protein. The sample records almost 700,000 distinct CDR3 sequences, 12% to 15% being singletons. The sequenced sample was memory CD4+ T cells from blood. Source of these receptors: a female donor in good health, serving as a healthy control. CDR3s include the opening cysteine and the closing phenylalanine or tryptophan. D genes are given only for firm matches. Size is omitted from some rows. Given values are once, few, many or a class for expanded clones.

CASSPGHLAYYSGNTIYF TGTGCCAGCAGTCCAGGACACTTGGCGTACTACTCTGGAAACACCATATATTTT 18 TRBV12-3/TRBV12-4 . TRBJ1-3 .
CSARDGQNYGYTF TGCAGTGCTAGAGATGGACAGAACTATGGCTACACCTTC 13 TRBV20-1 . TRBJ1-2 .
CATSDLGTGGGDTQYF TGTGCCACCAGTGATTTGGGGACAGGTGGTGGGGATACGCAGTATTTT 16 TRBV24-1 many TRBJ2-3 TRBD1
CASSFSGINEQYF TGTGCCAGCAGCTTCAGCGGGATCAACGAGCAGTACTTC 13 TRBV11-2 . TRBJ2-7 TRBD2
CASKRAGSGSGETQYF TGTGCCAGCAAGCGTGCGGGGAGCGGGAGTGGGGAGACCCAGTACTTC 16 TRBV6-1 . TRBJ2-5 TRBD2
CSVGGATGGGYTF TGCAGCGTTGGTGGGGCGACAGGGGGTGGCTACACCTTC 13 TRBV29-1 few TRBJ1-2 TRBD1
CSARRTGSETQYF TGCAGTGCCCGAAGGACAGGCTCGGAGACCCAGTACTTC 13 TRBV20-1 many TRBJ2-5 TRBD1
CSASTQGVATEAFF TGCAGTGCTAGTACCCAGGGGGTGGCCACTGAAGCTTTCTTT 14 TRBV20-1 many TRBJ1-1 TRBD1
CASSPSPPGTQETQYF TGTGCCAGCTCACCCTCACCTCCGGGGACCCAAGAGACCCAGTACTTC 16 TRBV18 many TRBJ2-5 .
CATSRPLDSQEAFF TGTGCCACCAGCAGACCGCTTGACTCCCAAGAAGCTTTCTTT 14 TRBV15 many TRBJ1-1 .
CATDWFGDHNEQFF TGTGCCACTGATTGGTTCGGGGACCACAATGAGCAGTTCTTC 14 TRBV6-2/TRBV6-3 few TRBJ2-1 .